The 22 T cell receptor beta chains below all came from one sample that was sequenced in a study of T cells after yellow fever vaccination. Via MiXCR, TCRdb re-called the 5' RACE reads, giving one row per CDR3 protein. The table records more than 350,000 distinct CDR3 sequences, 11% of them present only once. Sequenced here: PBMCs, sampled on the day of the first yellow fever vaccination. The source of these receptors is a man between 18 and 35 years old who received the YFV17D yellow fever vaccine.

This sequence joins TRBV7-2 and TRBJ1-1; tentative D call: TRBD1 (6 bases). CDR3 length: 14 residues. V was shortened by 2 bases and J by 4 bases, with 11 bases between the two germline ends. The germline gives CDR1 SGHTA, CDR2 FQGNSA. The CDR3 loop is CASSLRGGATEAFF. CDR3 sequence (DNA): TGTGCCAGCAGCTTAAGGGGGGGTGCCACTGAAGCTTTCTTT.

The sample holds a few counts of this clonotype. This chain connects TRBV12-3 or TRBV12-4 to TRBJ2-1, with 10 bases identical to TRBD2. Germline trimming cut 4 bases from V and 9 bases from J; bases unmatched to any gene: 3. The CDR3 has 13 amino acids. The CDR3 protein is CASSSSGGPEQFF. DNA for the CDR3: TGTGCCAGCAGTTCTAGCGGGGGCCCTGAGCAGTTCTTC.

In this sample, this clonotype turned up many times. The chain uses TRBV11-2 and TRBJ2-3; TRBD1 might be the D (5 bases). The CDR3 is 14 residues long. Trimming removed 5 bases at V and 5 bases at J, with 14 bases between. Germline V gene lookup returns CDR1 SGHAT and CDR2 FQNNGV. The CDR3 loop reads CASSLNPRGDTQYF. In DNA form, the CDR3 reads TGTGCCAGCAGCCTCAATCCAAGGGGAGATACGCAGTATTTT. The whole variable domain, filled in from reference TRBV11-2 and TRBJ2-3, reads EAGVAQSPRYKIIEKRQSVAFWCNPISGHATLYWYQQILGQGPKLLIQFQNNGVVDDSQLPKDRFSAERLKGVDSTLKIQPAKLEDSAVYLCASSLNPRGDTQYFGPGTRLTVL.

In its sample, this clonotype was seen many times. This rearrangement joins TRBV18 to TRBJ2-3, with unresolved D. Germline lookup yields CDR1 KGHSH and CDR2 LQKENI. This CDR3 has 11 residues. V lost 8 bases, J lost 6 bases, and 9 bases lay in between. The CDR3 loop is CASSPRDTQYF. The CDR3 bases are TGTGCCAGCAGCCCCAGGGATACGCAGTATTTT.

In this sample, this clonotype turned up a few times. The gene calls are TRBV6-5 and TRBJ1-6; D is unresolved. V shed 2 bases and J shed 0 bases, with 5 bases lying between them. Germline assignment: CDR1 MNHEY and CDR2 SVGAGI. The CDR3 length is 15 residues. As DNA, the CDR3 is TGTGCCAGCAGTTACCAAGCCTCCTATAATTCACCCCTCCACTTT. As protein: CASSYQASYNSPLHF.

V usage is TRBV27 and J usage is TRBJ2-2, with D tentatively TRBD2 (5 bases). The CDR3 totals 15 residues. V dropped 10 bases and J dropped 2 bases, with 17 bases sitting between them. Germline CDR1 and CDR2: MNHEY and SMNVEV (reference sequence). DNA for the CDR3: TGTGCCACCAAGCCGGGAACCCAAAACACCGGGGAGCTGTTTTTT. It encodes CATKPGTQNTGELFF.

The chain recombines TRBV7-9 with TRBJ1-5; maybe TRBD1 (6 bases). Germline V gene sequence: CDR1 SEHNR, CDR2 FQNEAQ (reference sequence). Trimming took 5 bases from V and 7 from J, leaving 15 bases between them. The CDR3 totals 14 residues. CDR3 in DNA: TGTGCCAGCAGCCATACAGCAGGGGAACAGCCCCAGCATTTT. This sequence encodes CASSHTAGEQPQHF.

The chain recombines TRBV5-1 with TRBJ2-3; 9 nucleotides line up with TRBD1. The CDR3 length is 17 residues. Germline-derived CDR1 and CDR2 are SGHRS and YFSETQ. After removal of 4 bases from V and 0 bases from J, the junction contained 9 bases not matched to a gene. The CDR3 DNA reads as TGCGCCAGCAGCCTCGCGGACAGGGGAAAGAGCACAGATACGCAGTATTTT. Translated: CASSLADRGKSTDTQYF.

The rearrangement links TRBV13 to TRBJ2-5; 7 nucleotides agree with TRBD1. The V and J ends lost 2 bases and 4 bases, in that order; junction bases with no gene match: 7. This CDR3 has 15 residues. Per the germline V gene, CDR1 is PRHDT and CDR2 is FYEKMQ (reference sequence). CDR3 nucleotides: TGTGCCAGCAGCTTAAGCGACAGGGCGGGAGAGACCCAGTACTTC. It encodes CASSLSDRAGETQYF.

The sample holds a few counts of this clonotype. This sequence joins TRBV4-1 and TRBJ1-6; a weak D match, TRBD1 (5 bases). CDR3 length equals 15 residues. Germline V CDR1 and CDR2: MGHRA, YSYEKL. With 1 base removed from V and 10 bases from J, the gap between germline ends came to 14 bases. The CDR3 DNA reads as TGCGCCAGCAGCCAAGTGGAGGGACTTCGGTCACCCCTCCACTTT. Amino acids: CASSQVEGLRSPLHF.

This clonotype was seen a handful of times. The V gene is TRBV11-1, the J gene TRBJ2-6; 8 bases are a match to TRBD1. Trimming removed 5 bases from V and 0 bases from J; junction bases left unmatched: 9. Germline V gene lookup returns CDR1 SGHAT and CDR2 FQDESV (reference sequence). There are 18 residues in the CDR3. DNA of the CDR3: TGTGCCAGCAGCCCAGGGACAGGACTTAGCTCTGGGGCCAACGTCCTGACTTTC. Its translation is CASSPGTGLSSGANVLTF.

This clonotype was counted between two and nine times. CDR3 nucleotides: TGCGCCAGCAGCTTCAGGGACAGGCAGAACACCGGGGAGCTGTTTTTT. It specifies CASSFRDRQNTGELFF. The chain recombines TRBV5-1 with TRBJ2-2; 8 nucleotides agree with TRBD1. The V gene end was trimmed by 2 bases and the J gene end by 1 base; junction bases not matched to a gene: 4. The CDR3 covers 16 residues. CDR1 is SGHRS and CDR2 is YFSETQ in the germline V gene.

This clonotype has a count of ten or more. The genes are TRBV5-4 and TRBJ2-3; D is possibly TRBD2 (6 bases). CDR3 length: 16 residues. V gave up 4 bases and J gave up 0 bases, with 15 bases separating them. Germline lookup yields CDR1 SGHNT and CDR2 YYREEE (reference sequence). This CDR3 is CASSAGTDASTDTQYF. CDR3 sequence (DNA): TGTGCCAGCAGCGCGGGGACGGATGCTAGCACAGATACGCAGTATTTT.

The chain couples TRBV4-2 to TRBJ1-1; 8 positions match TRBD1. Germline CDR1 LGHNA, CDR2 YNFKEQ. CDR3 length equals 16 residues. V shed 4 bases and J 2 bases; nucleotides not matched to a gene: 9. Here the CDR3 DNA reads TGTGCCAGCAGCCTAACCCCGGGACAGGCTAACACTGAAGCTTTCTTT. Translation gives CASSLTPGQANTEAFF.

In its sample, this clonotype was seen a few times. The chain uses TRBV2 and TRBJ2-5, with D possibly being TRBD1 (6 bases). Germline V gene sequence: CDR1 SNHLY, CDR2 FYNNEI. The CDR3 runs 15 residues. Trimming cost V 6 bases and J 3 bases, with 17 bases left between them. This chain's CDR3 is CASRAPTGHKETQYF. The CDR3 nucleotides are TGTGCCAGCAGAGCCCCCACGGGACATAAAGAGACCCAGTACTTC.

The CDR3: CSARLLTWVYNEQFF. CDR3 DNA: TGCAGTGCTAGACTCCTCACATGGGTCTACAATGAGCAGTTCTTC. The chain is built from TRBV20-1 and TRBJ2-1; D is ambiguous. V lost 2 bases to trimming and J lost 3 bases, with 14 bases between them. Germline-derived CDR1 and CDR2 are DFQATT and SNEGSKA (reference sequence). CDR3 length equals 15 residues.

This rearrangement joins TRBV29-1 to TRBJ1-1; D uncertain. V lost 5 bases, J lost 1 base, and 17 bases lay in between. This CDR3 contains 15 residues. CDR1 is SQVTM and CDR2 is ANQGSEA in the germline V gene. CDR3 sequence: CSVQGIPSSNTEAFF. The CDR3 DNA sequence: TGCAGCGTTCAAGGGATACCGTCTTCGAACACTGAAGCTTTCTTT.

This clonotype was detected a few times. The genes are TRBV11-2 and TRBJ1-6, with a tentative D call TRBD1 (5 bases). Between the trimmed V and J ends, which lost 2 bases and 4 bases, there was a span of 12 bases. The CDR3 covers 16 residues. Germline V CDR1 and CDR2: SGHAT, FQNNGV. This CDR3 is CASSLPFQGYNSPLHF. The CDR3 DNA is TGTGCCAGCAGCTTACCCTTCCAGGGTTATAATTCACCCCTCCACTTT.

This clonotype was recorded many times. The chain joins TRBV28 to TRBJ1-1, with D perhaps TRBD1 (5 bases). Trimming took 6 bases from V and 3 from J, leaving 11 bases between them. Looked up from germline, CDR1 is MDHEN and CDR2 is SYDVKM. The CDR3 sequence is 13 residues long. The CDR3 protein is CASSSGAYTEAFF. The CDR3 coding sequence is TGTGCCAGCAGCTCCGGGGCTTACACTGAAGCTTTCTTT.

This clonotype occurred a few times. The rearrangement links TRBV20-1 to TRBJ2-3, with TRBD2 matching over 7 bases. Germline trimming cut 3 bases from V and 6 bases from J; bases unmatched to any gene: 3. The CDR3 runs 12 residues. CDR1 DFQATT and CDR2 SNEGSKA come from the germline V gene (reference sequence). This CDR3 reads CSARGSGDTQYF. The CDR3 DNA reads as TGCAGTGCTAGGGGTAGCGGGGATACGCAGTATTTT.

Here the CDR3 DNA reads TGTGCCACCAGCCGGAGCCCTTGGATCGCGAACACCGGGGAGCTGTTTTTT. This gives the protein CATSRSPWIANTGELFF. This chain uses TRBV15 with TRBJ2-2; D gene ambiguous. The ends were cut back, 5 bases at V and 0 bases at J, with 16 bases in the middle. This CDR3 contains 17 residues. The V gene's germline CDR1 is LNHNV and CDR2 YYDKDF (reference sequence).

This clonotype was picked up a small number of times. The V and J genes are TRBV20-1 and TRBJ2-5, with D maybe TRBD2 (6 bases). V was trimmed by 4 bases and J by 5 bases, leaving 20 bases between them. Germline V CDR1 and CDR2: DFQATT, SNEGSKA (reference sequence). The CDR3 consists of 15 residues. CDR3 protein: CSATPPGVTWETQYF. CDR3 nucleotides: TGCAGTGCTACCCCACCGGGGGTCACCTGGGAGACCCAGTACTTC.